This TCR beta chain was recorded in a study of blood T cell repertoires in COVID-19. Study summary: Researchers got acute and convalescent COVID-19 samples from the United States, Italy and Spain. T cells, B-cell-depleted T cells, or PBMCs provided the cDNA or gDNA that served as material.

Measured with immunoSEQ multiplex PCR; TCRdb has only the in-frame clones, and not every one. Of 200,000 or so clones in the sample, over 75% are singletons; the top ten hold about a tenth. Germline lookup yields CDR1 SGHAT and CDR2 FQNNGV. The CDR3 runs to 14 residues. With V trimmed by 2 bases and J by 7 bases, 3 bases remained unmatched. Sequenced sample: peripheral blood. The J gene is TRBJ2-4, the V gene TRBV11-2, with 9 bases matching TRBD1. The origin of this receptor is a human donor with active or convalescent COVID-19. The donor label of this sample is uncertain. CDR3 in DNA: TGTGCCAGCAGCTTACTGACAGGGGGGAACATTCAGTACTTC. Protein product: CASSLLTGGNIQYF.